The sequence of this T cell receptor beta chain was determined in a study of blood T cell repertoires in COVID-19. Trimming removed 4 bases from V and 1 base from J, with 8 bases in between. CDR3 length: 14 residues. Germline V gives CDR1 KGHSH, CDR2 LQKENI. The table came from immunoSEQ multiplex PCR; TCRdb's copy has only in-frame clones and leaves some out. The repertoire holds under 250,000 clones, with 86% as singletons. The source is a man older than 75 with acute or convalescent COVID-19. The material sequenced was peripheral blood. The chain couples TRBV18 to TRBJ1-3; TRBD1 is a possible D gene (5 bases). CDR3 bases: TGTGCCAGCTCACGGGGGAGGTCTGGAAACACCATATATTTT. Amino acids: CASSRGRSGNTIYF.